This TCR beta chain was found in a study of T cell responses to AZD1222 COVID-19 vaccine (dated by TCRdb to about 2021). Context from the whole study: AZD1222 recipients given second doses at about 4 weeks or at about 12 weeks were pooled, since spike-specific TCR depth and breadth were not found to differ between the two schedules. Enrollment into the trials was organized by age into subgroups of 18-55, 56-69 and 70-plus years, and those subgroups contained approximately 160, 26 and 62 TCR-sequenced participants, respectively. TCR sequencing covered 230 or so trial participants: about 210 given two doses of AZD1222 and 26 given two doses of MenACWY control vaccine. What the authors observed across the whole study: The 56-69-year group was small, and its depth increase did not reach significance, likely because of low power. Most participants were white British and females outnumbered males, and the authors suggested that clonal diversity may have been underestimated. Conclusions about previously exposed vaccinees were limited because only a handful of AZD1222 recipients were SARS-CoV-2 seropositive at baseline. The whole spike protein was spanned by vaccine-associated CD4 TCRs, and dominant responses were seen in regions 160-218 and 743-854. Because no day 14 peak-response samples were available, the repertoires could be characterized only after the peak T cell response. Reportedly, almost half of the unique spike-specific TCRs recognized epitopes lying outside the regions that are mutated in the B.1.351 and B.1.1.7 variants. A significant rise in spike-specific TCR breadth and depth was observed after two AZD1222 doses relative to day 0 and relative to MenACWY recipients.

This specimen's time point label, per the study, means: baseline before first vaccination. Vaccinee samples were obtained from the UK trials COV001 and COV002, which included a single-blind randomized controlled phase 2/3 trial of AZD1222 (ChAdOx1 nCoV-19) in healthy adults. Trial participant PBMC samples were collected at day 0 and day 28 after the second dose for TCRbeta chain sequencing. The CDR3 regions of human TCRbeta chains were analyzed by immunosequencing. From the authors' description of their analysis: Repertoire TCRs were checked for matches against a reference library of SARS-CoV-2-specific TCRs that had been generated using the MIRA antigen-specificity platform. Breadth meant the fraction of unique TCRs that were SARS-CoV-2-associated, whereas depth meant the fraction of total T cells that were SARS-CoV-2-associated. Using the MIRA data, every spike-specific TCR was mapped to the spike region that the TCR reacted to and assigned to either a CD4 or a CD8 class. Log10-transformed breadth and depth values were compared by one-way ANOVA with Sidak's multiple comparisons tests. The source is immuneACCESS, and TCRdb retained only in-frame sequences with V and J called. Part of the clones is not carried over; for the studies checked, unresolved V genes explain less than half of this, and the remainder is unexplained. That table furnishes V, J and clone size, whereas the DNA furnished D and trimming. Recorded for this sample are 100,000 to 150,000 clones; approximately 85% of them occurred a single time. 7.6% of the sample is taken by the ten largest.

From the cysteine up to the phenylalanine, the CDR3 has a length of 13 residues. Only the CDR3 portion is preserved as DNA: 39 bases, with reading frame beginning at the first base. Between the V and J ends, shortened by 2 bases and 4 bases respectively, the junction contains 6 bases. CDR1 and CDR2 (SNHLY, FYNNEI) derive from the germline V gene. About this clone itself: Its recognized antigen is unknown. No base quality values were provided; no much bigger clone lies one nucleotide off. The same CDR3 also results from other DNA sequences found in this sample.

This clonotype was obtained from an adult in good health. The sequence links TRBV2 to TRBJ1-5, with no reliable assignment of the D segment. This specimen consisted of peripheral blood, obtained on day 0 of AZD1222 vaccination. The CDR3 corresponds to CASSELPNQPQHF. DNA sequence: TGTGCCAGCAGTGAACTGCCTAATCAGCCCCAGCATTTT.